Each of the 4 T cell receptor beta chains below was sequenced from the same sample in a study of T cell responses to AZD1222 COVID-19 vaccine. Assay: immunoSEQ multiplex PCR; the TCRdb copy retains only in-frame clones and omits some. Here the sample spans 120,000 to 150,000 clones, approximately 86% being singletons. Sequences were derived from peripheral blood, sampled 28 days after the second dose of the MenACWY control vaccine. The receptors derive from an adult who received the MenACWY meningococcal vaccine as a control.

The CDR3 DNA is TGTGCCAGCAGCTTGGCTCACCTCTCCTACAATGAGCAGTTCTTC. Its translation: CASSLAHLSYNEQFF. The genes are TRBV5-5 and TRBJ2-1; no clear D gene. The germline V gene encodes CDR1 SGHKS and CDR2 YYEKEE (reference sequence). With 0 bases removed from V and 0 bases from J, the gap between germline ends came to 7 bases. This CDR3 contains 15 residues.

This chain uses TRBV20-1 with TRBJ1-2, with TRBD1 matching over 9 bases. CDR3 length: 14 residues. V shed 3 bases and J 6 bases; nucleotides not matched to a gene: 8. The germline CDR1 and CDR2 sequences are DFQATT and SNEGSKA (reference sequence). The CDR3 coding sequence is TGCAGTGCTAGTGTTACCGGGACAGGGCATGGCTACACCTTC. As protein: CSASVTGTGHGYTF.

CDR3 in amino acids: CASSLLLAGASYEQYF. The DNA of the CDR3 is TGTGCCAGCAGCTTATTGCTAGCGGGAGCCTCCTACGAGCAGTACTTC. The chain recombines TRBV11-2 with TRBJ2-7; 10 positions match TRBD2. The CDR3 runs 16 residues. CDR1 and CDR2 (germline): SGHAT, FQNNGV. V shed 2 bases and J 0 bases; nucleotides not matched to a gene: 4.

The genes are TRBV27 and TRBJ2-2; no clear D gene. CDR3 length equals 14 residues. The germline V and J ends were trimmed by 6 bases and 3 bases, with 11 bases remaining between them. Per germline, CDR1 MNHEY and CDR2 SMNVEV (reference sequence). The CDR3 region has the DNA TGTGCCAGCAGCCCGCAAGTAGACACCGGGGAGCTGTTTTTT. Translating it yields CASSPQVDTGELFF.